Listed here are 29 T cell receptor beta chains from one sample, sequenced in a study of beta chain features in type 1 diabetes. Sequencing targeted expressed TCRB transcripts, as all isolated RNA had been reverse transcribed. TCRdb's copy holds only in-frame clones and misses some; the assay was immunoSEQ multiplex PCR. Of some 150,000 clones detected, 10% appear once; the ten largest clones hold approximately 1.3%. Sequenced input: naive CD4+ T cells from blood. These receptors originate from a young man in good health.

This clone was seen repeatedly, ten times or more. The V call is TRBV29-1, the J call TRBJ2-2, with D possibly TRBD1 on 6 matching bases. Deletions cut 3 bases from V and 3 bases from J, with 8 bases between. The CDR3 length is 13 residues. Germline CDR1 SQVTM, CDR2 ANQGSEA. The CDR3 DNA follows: TGCAGCGTTGAGCACAGGGACACCGGGGAGCTGTTTTTT. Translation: CSVEHRDTGELFF.

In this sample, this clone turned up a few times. The DNA for the CDR3 is TGTGCCAGCAGGTCCGGGACAGGGTCGTTGCATAGCAATCAGCCCCAGCATTTT. This gives the protein CASRSGTGSLHSNQPQHF. The rearrangement links TRBV27 to TRBJ1-5; 9 nucleotides match TRBD1. V gave up 6 bases and J gave up 0 bases; unmatched junction bases: 12. CDR1 is MNHEY and CDR2 is SMNVEV in the germline V gene (reference sequence). The CDR3 is made up of 18 amino acids.

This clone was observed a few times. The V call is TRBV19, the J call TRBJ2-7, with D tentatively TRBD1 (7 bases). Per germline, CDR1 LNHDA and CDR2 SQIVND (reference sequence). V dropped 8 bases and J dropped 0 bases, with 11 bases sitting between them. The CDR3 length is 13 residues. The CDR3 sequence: CASAGQISYEQYF. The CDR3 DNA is TGTGCCAGTGCGGGACAGATCTCCTACGAGCAGTACTTC.

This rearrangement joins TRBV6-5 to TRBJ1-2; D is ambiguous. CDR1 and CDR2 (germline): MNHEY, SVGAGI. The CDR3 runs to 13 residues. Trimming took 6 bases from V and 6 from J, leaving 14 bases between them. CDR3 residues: CASSRASSDGYTF. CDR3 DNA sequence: TGTGCCAGCAGCCGAGCTAGTTCGGATGGCTACACCTTC.

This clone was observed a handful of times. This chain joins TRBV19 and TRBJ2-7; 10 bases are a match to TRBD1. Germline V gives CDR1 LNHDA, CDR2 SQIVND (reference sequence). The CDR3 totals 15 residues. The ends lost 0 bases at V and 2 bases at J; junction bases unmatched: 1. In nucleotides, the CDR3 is TGTGCCAGTAGTATAGATGGACAGGGGGCCTACGAGCAGTACTTC. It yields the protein CASSIDGQGAYEQYF.

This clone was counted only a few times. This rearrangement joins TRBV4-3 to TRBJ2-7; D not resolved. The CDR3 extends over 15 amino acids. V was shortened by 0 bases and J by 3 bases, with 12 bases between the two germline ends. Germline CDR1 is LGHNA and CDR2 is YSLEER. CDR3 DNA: TGCGCCAGCAGCCAAGATCTTTCGGAGTTCTACGAGCAGTACTTC. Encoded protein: CASSQDLSEFYEQYF.

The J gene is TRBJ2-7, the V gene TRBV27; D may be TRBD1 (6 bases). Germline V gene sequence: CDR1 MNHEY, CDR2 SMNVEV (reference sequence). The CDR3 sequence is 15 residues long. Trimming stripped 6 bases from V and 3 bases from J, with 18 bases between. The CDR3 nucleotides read TGTGCCAGCAGCCGCCGGACAGCTTCCAACTACGAGCAGTACTTC. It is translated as CASSRRTASNYEQYF.

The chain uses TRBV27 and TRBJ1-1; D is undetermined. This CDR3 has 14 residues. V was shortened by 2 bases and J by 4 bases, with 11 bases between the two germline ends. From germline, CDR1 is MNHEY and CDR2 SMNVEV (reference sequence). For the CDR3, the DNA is TGTGCCAGCAGTTTAGGTAGTGTTGGCACTGAAGCTTTCTTT. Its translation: CASSLGSVGTEAFF.

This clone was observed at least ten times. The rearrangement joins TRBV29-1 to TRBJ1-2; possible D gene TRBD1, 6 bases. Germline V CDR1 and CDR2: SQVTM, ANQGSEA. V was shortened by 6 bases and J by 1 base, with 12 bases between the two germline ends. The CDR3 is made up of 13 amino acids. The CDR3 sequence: CSVLDRNNYGYTF. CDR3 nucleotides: TGCAGCGTCCTTGACAGGAATAACTATGGCTACACCTTC.

CDR3 sequence: CASSELGQGHGYTF. CDR3 bases: TGCGCCAGCAGTGAACTAGGACAGGGCCATGGCTACACCTTC. The rearrangement joins TRBV10-2 to TRBJ1-2; 8 nucleotides match TRBD1. This CDR3 region has 14 residues. Germline V CDR1 and CDR2: WSHSY, SAAADI. After removal of 3 bases from V and 6 bases from J, the junction contained 6 bases not matched to a gene.

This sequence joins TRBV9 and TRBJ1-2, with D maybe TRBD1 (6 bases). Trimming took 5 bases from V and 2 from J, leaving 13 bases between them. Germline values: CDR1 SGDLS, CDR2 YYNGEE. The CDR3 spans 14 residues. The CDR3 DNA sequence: TGTGCCAGCAGTTTACGGGACAAGAACTATGGCTACACCTTC. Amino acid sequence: CASSLRDKNYGYTF.

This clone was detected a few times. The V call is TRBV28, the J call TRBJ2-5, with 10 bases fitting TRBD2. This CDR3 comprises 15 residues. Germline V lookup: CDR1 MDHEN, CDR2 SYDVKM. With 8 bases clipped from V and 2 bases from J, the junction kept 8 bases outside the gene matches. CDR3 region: CASVGASGGQETQYF. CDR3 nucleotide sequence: TGTGCCAGCGTGGGGGCTAGCGGGGGTCAAGAGACCCAGTACTTC.

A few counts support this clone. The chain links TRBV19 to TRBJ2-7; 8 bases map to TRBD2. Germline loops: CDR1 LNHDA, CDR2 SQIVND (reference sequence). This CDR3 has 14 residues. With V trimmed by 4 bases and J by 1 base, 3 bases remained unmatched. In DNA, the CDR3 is TGTGCCAGTAGTACCGGGGGGGGATCCTACGAGCAGTACTTC. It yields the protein CASSTGGGSYEQYF.

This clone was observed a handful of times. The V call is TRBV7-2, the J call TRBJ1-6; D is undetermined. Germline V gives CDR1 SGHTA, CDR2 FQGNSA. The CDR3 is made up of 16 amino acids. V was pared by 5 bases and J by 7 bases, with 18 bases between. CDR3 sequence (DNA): TGTGCCAGCAGCCCCTCTCGCAGGTCGGCGAATTCACCCCTCCACTTT. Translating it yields CASSPSRRSANSPLHF.

The CDR3 loop reads CASSGAVTDTQYF. CDR3 nucleotides: TGTGCCAGTAGTGGGGCAGTCACAGATACGCAGTATTTT. The rearrangement joins TRBV19 to TRBJ2-3; TRBD1 might be the D (5 bases). V was cut by 5 bases and J by 2 bases, with 8 bases left in between. This CDR3 has 13 residues. Germline assignment: CDR1 LNHDA and CDR2 SQIVND (reference sequence). Drawing the rest from reference TRBV19 and TRBJ2-3, the complete variable domain is DGGITQSPKYLFRKEGQNVTLSCEQNLNHDAMYWYRQDPGQGLRLIYYSQIVNDFQKGDIAEGYSVSREKKESFPLTVTSAQKNPTAFYLCASSGAVTDTQYFGPGTRLTVL.

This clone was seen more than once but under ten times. CDR3 nucleotides: TGTGCCAGCAGCTTAGCGGGCTCAGGGGGCCCAGATACGCAGTATTTT. Amino acid sequence: CASSLAGSGGPDTQYF. The gene calls are TRBV7-9 and TRBJ2-3; 8 bases align to TRBD1. Trimming took 0 bases from V and 4 from J; bases not matched to a gene: 6. This CDR3 region has 16 residues. CDR1 and CDR2 (germline): SEHNR, FQNEAQ (reference sequence).

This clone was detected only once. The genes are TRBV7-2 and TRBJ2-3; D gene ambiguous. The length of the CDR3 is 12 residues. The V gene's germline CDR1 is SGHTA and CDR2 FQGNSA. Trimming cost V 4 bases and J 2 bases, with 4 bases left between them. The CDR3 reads CASSSFTDTQYF. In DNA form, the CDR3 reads TGTGCCAGCAGCTCGTTCACAGATACGCAGTATTTT.

The CDR3 protein is CASSSEVGGETQYF. The CDR3 coding sequence is TGTGCCAGCAGCTCAGAGGTCGGGGGGGAGACCCAGTACTTC. The chain couples TRBV7-2 to TRBJ2-5, with 7 bases lining up with TRBD2. CDR3 size: 14 residues. Germline lookup yields CDR1 SGHTA and CDR2 FQGNSA. The junction had 7 bases not matched to a gene; V was cut back by 4 bases and J by 5 bases.

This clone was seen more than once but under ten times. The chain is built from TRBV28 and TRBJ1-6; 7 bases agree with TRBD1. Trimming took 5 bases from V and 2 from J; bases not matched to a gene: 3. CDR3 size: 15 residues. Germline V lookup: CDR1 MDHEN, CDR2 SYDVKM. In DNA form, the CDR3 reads TGTGCCAGCAGTCAGAGGGGGCCCTATAATTCACCCCTCCACTTT. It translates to CASSQRGPYNSPLHF.

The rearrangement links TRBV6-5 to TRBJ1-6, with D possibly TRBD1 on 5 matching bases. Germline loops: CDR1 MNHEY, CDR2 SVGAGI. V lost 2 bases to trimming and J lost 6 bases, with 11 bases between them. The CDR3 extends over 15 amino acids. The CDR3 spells CASSYAGTGNSPLHF. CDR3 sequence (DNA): TGTGCCAGCAGTTACGCGGGGACGGGTAATTCACCCCTCCACTTT.

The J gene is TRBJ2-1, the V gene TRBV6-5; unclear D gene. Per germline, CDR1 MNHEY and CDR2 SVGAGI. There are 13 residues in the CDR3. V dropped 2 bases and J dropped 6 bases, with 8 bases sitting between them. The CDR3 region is CASSYLAFNEQFF. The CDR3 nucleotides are TGTGCCAGCAGTTACCTGGCCTTCAATGAGCAGTTCTTC.

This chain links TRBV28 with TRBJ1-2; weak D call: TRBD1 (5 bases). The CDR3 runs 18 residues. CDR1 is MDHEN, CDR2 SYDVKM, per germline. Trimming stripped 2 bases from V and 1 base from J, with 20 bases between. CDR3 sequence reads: CASSLGGIRAKLNYGYTF. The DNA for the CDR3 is TGTGCCAGCAGTTTAGGGGGGATACGAGCGAAGCTTAACTATGGCTACACCTTC.

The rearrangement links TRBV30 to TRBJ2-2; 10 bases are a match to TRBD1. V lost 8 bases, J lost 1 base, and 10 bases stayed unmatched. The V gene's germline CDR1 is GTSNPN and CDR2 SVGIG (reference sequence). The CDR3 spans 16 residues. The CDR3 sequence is CARRQGASGNTGELFF. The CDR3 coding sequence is TGTGCCCGTAGACAGGGGGCTTCCGGGAACACCGGGGAGCTGTTTTTT. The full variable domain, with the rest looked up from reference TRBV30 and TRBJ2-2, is SQTIHQWPATLVQPVGSPLSLECTVEGTSNPNLYWYRQAAGRGLQLLFYSVGIGQISSEVPQNLSASRPQDRQFILSSKKLLLSDSGFYLCARRQGASGNTGELFFGEGSRLTVL.

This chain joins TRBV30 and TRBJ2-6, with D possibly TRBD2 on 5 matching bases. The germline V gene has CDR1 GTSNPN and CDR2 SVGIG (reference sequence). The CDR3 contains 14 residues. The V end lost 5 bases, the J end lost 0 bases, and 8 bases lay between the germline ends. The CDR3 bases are TGTGCCTGGGGACTCAGCTCTGGGGCCAACGTCCTGACTTTC. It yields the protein CAWGLSSGANVLTF.

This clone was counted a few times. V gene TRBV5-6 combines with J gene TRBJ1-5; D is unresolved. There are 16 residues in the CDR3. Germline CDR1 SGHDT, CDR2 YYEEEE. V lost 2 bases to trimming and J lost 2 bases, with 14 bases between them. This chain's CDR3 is CASSFGRVWGNQPQHF. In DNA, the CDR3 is TGTGCCAGCAGCTTTGGGCGGGTGTGGGGCAATCAGCCCCAGCATTTT. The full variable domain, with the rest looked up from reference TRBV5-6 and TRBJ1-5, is DAGVTQSPTHLIKTRGQQVTLRCSPKSGHDTVSWYQQALGQGPQFIFQYYEEEERQRGNFPDRFSGHQFPNYSSELNVNALLLGDSALYLCASSFGRVWGNQPQHFGDGTRLSIL.

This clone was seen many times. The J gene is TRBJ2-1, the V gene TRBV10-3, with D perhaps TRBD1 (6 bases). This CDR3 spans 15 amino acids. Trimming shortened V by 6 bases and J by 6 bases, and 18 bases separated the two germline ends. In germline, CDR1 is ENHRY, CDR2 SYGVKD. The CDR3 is CAIRWGLRERNEQFF. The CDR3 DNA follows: TGTGCCATCAGGTGGGGGCTCCGGGAACGCAATGAGCAGTTCTTC.

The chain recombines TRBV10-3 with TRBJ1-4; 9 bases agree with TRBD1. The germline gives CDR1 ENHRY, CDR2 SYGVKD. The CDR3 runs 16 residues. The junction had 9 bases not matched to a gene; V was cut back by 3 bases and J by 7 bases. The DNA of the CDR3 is TGTGCCATCAGTGATGACAACAGGGGGCTTTCTGAAAAACTGTTTTTT. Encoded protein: CAISDDNRGLSEKLFF.

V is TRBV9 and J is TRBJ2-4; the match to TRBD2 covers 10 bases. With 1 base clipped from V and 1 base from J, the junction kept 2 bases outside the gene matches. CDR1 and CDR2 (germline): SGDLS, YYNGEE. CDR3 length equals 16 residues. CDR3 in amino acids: CASSVSGGEAKNIQYF. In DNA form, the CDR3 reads TGTGCCAGCAGCGTAAGCGGGGGGGAGGCCAAAAACATTCAGTACTTC.

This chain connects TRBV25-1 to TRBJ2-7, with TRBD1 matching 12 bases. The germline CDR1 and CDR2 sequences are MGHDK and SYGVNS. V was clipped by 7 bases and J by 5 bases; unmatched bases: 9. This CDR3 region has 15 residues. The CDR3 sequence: CASTDLGQGADEQYF. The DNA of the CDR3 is TGTGCCAGCACAGACCTGGGACAGGGGGCCGACGAGCAGTACTTC.